This record covers a single T cell receptor beta chain. What it binds is unknown. The sample is drawn from a study of CXCR3-negative and CXCR3-positive naive CD8 T cells. Findings and limits, study-wide: Between one naive subset and the other, surface CD5 was comparable, and TCR strength was inferred from TRB CDR3 properties.

Naive CD8+ T cells carried a CD45RO-CCR7+CD27+CD95- phenotype. Germline V CDR1 and CDR2: SQVTM, ANQGSEA. The CDR3 spans 13 residues. Through 5' RACE with UMI labels, the TRB cDNA libraries were prepared. TCRdb re-called the 5' RACE reads and shows each CDR3 protein once, DNA omitted. This repertoire includes 5,000 to 6,000 distinct CDR3 sequences. The specimen was naive CXCR3- CD8+ T cells from blood. Subset defined: CD45RO-CCR7+CD27+CD95- naive CD8+ T cells lacking CXCR3 (TNR3-). This sequence joins TRBV29-1 and TRBJ2-3. The clonotype originates from a human donor in good health. Some clones in this sample may be carry-over from other donors' samples. The CDR3 here is CSVEDTRTDTQYF.